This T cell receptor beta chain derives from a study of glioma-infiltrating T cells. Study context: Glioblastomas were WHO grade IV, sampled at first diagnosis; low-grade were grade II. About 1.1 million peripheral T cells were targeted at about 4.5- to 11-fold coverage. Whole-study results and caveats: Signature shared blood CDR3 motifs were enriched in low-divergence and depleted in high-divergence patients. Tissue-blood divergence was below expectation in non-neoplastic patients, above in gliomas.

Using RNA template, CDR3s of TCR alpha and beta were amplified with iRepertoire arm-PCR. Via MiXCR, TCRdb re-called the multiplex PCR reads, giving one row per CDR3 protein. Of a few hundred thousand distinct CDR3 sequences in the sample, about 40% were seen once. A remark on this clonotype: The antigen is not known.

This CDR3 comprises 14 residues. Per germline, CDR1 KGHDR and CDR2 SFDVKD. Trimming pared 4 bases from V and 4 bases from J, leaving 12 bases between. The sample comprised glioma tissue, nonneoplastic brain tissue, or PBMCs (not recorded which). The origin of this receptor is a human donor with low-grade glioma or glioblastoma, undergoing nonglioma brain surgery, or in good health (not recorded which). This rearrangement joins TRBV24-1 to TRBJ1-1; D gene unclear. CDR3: CATSDSRGSTEAFF. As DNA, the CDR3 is TGTGCCACCAGTGACTCACGCGGGAGCACTGAAGCTTTCTTT.